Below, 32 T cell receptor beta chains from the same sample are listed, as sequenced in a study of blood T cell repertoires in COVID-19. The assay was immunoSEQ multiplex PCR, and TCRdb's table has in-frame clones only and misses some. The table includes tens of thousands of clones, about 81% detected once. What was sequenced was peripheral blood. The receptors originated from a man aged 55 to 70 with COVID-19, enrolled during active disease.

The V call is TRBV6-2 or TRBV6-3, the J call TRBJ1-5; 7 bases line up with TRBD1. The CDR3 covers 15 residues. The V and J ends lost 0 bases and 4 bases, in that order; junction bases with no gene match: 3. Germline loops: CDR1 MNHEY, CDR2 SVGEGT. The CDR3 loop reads CASSYSTGRNQPQHF. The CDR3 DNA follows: TGTGCCAGCAGTTACTCGACAGGGAGAAATCAGCCCCAGCATTTT.

The CDR3 here is CASSVDMGPQETQYF. The CDR3 DNA reads as TGTGCCAGCAGCGTAGACATGGGGCCCCAAGAGACCCAGTACTTC. The chain is built from TRBV9 and TRBJ2-5; a possible D gene is TRBD1 (5 bases). V dropped 0 bases and J dropped 1 base, with 10 bases sitting between them. Germline assignment: CDR1 SGDLS and CDR2 YYNGEE. The CDR3 totals 15 residues.

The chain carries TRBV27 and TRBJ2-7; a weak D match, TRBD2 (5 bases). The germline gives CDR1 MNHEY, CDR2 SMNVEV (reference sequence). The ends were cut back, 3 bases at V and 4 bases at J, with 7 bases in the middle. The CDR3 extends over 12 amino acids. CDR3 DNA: TGTGCCAGCAGTTTTCCGGGGTACGAGCAGTACTTC. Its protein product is CASSFPGYEQYF.

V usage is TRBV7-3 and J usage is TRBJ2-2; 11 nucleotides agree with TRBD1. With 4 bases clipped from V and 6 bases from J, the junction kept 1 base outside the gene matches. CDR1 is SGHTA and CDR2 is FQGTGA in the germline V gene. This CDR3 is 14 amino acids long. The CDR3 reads CASSWTGGPGELFF. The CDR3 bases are TGTGCCAGCAGCTGGACAGGGGGCCCCGGGGAGCTGTTTTTT.

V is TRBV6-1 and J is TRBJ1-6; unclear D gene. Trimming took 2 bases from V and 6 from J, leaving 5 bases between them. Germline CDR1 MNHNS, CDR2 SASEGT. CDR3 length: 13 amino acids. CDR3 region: CASSELFNSPLHF. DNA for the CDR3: TGTGCCAGCAGTGAACTTTTTAATTCACCCCTCCACTTT.

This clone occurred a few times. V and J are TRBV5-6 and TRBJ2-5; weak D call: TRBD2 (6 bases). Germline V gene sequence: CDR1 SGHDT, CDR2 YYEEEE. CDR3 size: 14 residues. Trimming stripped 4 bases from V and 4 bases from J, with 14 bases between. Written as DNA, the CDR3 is TGTGCCAGCAGCGCGGGACTGTCCTTAGAGACCCAGTACTTC. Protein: CASSAGLSLETQYF.

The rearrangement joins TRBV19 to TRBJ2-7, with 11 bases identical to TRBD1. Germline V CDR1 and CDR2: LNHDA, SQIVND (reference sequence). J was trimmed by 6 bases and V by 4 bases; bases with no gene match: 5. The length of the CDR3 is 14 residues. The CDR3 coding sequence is TGTGCCAGTAGTACGGACAGGGGGCTGGCCGAGCAGTACTTC. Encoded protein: CASSTDRGLAEQYF.

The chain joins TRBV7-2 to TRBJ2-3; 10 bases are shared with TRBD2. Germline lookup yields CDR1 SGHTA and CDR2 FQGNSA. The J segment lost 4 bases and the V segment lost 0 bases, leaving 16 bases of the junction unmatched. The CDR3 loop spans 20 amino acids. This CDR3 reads CASSLALGRTSGVGPDTQYF. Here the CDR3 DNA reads TGTGCCAGCAGCTTAGCGCTAGGGCGGACTAGCGGAGTGGGCCCAGATACGCAGTATTTT.

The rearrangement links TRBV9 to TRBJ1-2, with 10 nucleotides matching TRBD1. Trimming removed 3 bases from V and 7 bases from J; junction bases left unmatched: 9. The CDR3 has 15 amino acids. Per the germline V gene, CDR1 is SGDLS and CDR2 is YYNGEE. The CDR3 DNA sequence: TGTGCCAGCAGCGCCCGGGACAGGGGTATGGTTGGCTACACCTTC. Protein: CASSARDRGMVGYTF.

The CDR3 loop is CASRTLAGKMNTEAFF. CDR3 nucleotides: TGTGCCAGTAGGACTCTGGCGGGGAAAATGAACACTGAAGCTTTCTTT. The rearrangement links TRBV19 to TRBJ1-1; D not resolved. The germline V gene has CDR1 LNHDA and CDR2 SQIVND (reference sequence). CDR3 length equals 16 residues. Trimming stripped 6 bases from V and 0 bases from J, with 17 bases between.

The CDR3 protein is CASTVGTGLSNQPQHF. The CDR3 nucleotides are TGTGCCAGTACCGTAGGGACCGGACTAAGCAATCAGCCCCAGCATTTT. The V gene is TRBV19, the J gene TRBJ1-5; a weak D match, TRBD1 (5 bases). This CDR3 spans 16 amino acids. Trimming removed 7 bases at V and 1 base at J, with 17 bases between. Germline CDR1 LNHDA, CDR2 SQIVND (reference sequence).

The CDR3 DNA reads TGTGCCAGCAGCTTGGGTGACAGGGGCGGGCAAGAGACCCAGTACTTC. Encoded protein: CASSLGDRGGQETQYF. This rearrangement joins TRBV5-4 to TRBJ2-5; 8 bases align to TRBD1. V was clipped by 0 bases and J by 2 bases; unmatched bases: 6. Per germline, CDR1 SGHNT and CDR2 YYREEE (reference sequence). The CDR3 sequence is 16 residues long.

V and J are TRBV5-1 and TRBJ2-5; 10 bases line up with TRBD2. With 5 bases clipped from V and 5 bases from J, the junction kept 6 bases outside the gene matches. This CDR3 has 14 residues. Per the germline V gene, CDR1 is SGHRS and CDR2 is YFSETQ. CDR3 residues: CASRSGGAEETQYF. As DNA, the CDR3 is TGCGCCAGCAGGAGCGGGGGGGCCGAGGAGACCCAGTACTTC.

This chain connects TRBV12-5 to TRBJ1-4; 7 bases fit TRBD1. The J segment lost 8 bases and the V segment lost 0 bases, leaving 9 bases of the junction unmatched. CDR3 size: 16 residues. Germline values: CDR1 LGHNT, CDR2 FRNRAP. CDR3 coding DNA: TGTGCTAGTGGTTTGGTGAAAGGCAGGGGGGAAGAAAAACTGTTTTTT. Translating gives CASGLVKGRGEEKLFF.

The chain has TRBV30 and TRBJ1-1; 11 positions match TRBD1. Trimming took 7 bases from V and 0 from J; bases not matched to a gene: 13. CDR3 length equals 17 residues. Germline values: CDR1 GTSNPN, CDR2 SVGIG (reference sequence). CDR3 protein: CAFSPGQGVLMNTEAFF. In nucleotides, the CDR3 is TGTGCCTTTAGTCCGGGACAGGGGGTCTTAATGAACACTGAAGCTTTCTTT.

In DNA, the CDR3 is TGTGCCAGCTCACCACCCGGGGGGACAGGAGGTGAAAAACTGTTTTTT. It specifies CASSPPGGTGGEKLFF. The gene calls are TRBV18 and TRBJ1-4; 8 bases match TRBD1. The CDR3 has 16 residues. Germline assignment: CDR1 KGHSH and CDR2 LQKENI. Trimming at V came to 0 bases and at J to 7 bases, leaving 7 bases not matched to a gene.

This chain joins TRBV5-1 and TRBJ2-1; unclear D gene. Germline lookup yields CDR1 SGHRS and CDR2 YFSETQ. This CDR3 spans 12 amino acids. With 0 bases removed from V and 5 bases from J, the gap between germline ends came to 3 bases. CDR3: CASSLVNNEQFF. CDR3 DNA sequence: TGCGCCAGCAGCTTGGTTAACAATGAGCAGTTCTTC. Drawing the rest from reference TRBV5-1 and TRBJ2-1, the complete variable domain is KAGVTQTPRYLIKTRGQQVTLSCSPISGHRSVSWYQQTPGQGLQFLFEYFSETQRNKGNFPGRFSGRQFSNSRSEMNVSTLELGDSALYLCASSLVNNEQFFGPGTRLTVL.

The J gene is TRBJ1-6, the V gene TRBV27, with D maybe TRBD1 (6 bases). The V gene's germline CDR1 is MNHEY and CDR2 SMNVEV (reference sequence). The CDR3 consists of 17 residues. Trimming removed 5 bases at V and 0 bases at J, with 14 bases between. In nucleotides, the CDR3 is TGTGCCAGCAGTCCCACTCAGGGGAGCTCCTATAATTCACCCCTCCACTTT. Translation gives CASSPTQGSSYNSPLHF.

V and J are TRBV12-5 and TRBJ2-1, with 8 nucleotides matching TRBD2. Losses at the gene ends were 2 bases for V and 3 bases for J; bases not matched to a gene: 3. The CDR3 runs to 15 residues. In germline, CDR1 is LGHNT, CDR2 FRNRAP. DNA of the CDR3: TGTGCTAGTGGTTTGAGCGGGAGAATCTACAATGAGCAGTTCTTC. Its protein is CASGLSGRIYNEQFF.

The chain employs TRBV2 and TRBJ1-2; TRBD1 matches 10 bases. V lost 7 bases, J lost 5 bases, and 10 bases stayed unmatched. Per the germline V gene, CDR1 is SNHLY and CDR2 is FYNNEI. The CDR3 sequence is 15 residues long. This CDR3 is CASMPGQGQGYGYTF. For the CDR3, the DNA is TGTGCCAGCATGCCGGGACAGGGGCAGGGATATGGCTACACCTTC.

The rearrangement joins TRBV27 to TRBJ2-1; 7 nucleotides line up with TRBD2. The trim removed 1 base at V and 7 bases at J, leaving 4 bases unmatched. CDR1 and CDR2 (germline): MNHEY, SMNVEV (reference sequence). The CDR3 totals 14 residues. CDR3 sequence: CASSLFTSDNEQFF. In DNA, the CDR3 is TGTGCCAGCAGTTTATTTACTAGCGATAATGAGCAGTTCTTC.

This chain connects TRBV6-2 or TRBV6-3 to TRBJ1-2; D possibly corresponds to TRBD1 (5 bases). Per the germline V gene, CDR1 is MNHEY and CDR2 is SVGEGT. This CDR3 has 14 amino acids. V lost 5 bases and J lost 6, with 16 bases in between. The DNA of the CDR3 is TGTGCCAGCAGTACCGCAGGGCATTTGGATGGCTACACCTTC. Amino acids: CASSTAGHLDGYTF.

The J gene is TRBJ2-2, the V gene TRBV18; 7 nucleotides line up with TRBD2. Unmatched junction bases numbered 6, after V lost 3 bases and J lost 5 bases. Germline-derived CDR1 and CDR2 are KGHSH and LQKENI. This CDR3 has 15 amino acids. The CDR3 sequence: CASSPGLSMTGELFF. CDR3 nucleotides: TGTGCCAGCTCACCGGGACTATCTATGACCGGGGAGCTGTTTTTT. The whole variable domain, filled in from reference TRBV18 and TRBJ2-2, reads NAGVMQNPRHLVRRRGQEARLRCSPMKGHSHVYWYRQLPEEGLKFMVYLQKENIIDESGMPKERFSAEFPKEGPSILRIQQVVRGDSAAYFCASSPGLSMTGELFFGEGSRLTVL.

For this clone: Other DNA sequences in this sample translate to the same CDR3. The CDR3 nucleotides read TGTGCCAGCAGCCAGGCCTCGTCAACAGATACGCAGTATTTT. Protein sequence: CASSQASSTDTQYF. The rearrangement joins TRBV3-1 (or the pseudogene TRBV3-2) to TRBJ2-3; D is undetermined. Germline values: CDR1 LGHDT, CDR2 YNNKEL (reference sequence). The CDR3 has 14 amino acids. Trimming took off 3 bases at V and 3 bases at J, with 10 bases between the two ends.

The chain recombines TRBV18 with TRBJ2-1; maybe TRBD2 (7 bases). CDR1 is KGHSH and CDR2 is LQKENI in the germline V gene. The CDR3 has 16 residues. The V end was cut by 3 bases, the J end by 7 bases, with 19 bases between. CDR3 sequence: CASSPLGGGPLNEQFF. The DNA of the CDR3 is TGTGCCAGCTCACCCCTTGGGGGGGGGCCATTGAATGAGCAGTTCTTC.

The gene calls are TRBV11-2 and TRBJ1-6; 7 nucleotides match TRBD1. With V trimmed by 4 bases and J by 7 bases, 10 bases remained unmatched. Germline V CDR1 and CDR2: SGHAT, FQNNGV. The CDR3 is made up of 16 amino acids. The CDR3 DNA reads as TGTGCCAGCAGCTCTATTCGGGACAGCAAAAATTCACCCCTCCACTTT. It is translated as CASSSIRDSKNSPLHF.

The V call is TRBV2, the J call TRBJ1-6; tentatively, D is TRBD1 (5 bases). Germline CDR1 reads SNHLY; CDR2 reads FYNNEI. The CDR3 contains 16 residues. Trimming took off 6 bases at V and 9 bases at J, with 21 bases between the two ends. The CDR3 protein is CASSPSPPQGGSPLHF. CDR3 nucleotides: TGTGCCAGCAGCCCTTCACCCCCCCAGGGCGGTTCACCCCTCCACTTT.

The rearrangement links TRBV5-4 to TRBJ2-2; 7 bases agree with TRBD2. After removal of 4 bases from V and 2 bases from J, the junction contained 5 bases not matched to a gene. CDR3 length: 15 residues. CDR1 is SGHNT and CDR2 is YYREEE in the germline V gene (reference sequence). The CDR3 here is CASSRQRGNTGELFF. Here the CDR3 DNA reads TGTGCCAGCAGCCGTCAGCGGGGTAACACCGGGGAGCTGTTTTTT.

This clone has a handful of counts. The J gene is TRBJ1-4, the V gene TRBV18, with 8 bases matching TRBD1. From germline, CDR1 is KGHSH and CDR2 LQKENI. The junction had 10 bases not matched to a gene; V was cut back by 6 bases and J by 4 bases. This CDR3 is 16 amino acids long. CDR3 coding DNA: TGTGCCAGCTCCCGCGACAGGGGCAAGGATAATGAAAAACTGTTTTTT. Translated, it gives CASSRDRGKDNEKLFF.

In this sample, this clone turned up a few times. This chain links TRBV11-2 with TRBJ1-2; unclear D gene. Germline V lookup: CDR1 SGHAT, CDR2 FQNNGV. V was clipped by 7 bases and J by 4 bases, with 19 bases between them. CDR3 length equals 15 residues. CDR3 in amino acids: CASTPDPRSGYGYTF. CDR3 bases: TGTGCCAGCACCCCCGACCCCCGGTCAGGCTATGGCTACACCTTC. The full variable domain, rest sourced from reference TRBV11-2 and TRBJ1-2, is EAGVAQSPRYKIIEKRQSVAFWCNPISGHATLYWYQQILGQGPKLLIQFQNNGVVDDSQLPKDRFSAERLKGVDSTLKIQPAKLEDSAVYLCASTPDPRSGYGYTFGSGTRLTVV.

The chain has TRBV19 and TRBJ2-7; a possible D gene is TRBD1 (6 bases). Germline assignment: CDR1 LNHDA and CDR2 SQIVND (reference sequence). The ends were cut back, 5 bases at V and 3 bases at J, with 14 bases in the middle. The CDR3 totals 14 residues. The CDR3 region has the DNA TGTGCCAGTAGTCAGCAGGGACAACTCTACGAGCAGTACTTC. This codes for CASSQQGQLYEQYF.

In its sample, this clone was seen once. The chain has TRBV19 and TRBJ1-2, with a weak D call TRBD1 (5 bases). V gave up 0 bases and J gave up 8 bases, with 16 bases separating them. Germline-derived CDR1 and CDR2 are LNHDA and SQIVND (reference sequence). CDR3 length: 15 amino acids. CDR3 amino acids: CASSIDPLPTVGYTF. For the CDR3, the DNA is TGTGCCAGTAGTATAGATCCCCTCCCGACAGTCGGCTACACCTTC.